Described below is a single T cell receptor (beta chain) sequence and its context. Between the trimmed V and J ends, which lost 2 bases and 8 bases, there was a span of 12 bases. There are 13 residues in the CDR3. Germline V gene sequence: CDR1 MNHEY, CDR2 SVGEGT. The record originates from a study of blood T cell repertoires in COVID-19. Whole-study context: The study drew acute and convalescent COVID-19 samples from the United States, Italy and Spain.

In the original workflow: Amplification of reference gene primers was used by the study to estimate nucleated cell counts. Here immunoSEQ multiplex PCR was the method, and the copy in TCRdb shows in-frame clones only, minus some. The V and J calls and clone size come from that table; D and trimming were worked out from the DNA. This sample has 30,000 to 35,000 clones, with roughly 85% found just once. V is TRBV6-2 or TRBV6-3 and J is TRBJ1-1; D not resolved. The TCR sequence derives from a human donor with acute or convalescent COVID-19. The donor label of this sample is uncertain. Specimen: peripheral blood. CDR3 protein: CASSYTPQTEAFF. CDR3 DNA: TGTGCCAGCAGTTACACCCCACAGACAGAAGCTTTCTTT.